This T cell receptor beta chain appears in the sequencing data of a study of cytomegalovirus exposure and HLA in healthy donors. Trimming took 3 bases from V and 2 from J, leaving 9 bases between them. The CDR3 is 14 residues long. The V gene's germline CDR1 is SEHNR and CDR2 FQNEAQ (reference sequence). The PCR employed 60 Vbeta primers together with 13 Jbeta primers. The repertoire was sequenced with immunoSEQ multiplex PCR; TCRdb's copy has only in-frame clones and lacks some. This table holds about 150,000 clones, roughly 80% found once. The donors, nominally healthy at sampling, likely had unrecorded immune exposures.

Sequencing used PBMCs. The TCR comes from a man between 40 and 49 years old in good health and CMV-seropositive. J is TRBJ2-3 and V is TRBV7-9, with a weak D call TRBD2 (6 bases). The CDR3 region is CASSFSGLTDTQYF. The CDR3 DNA sequence: TGTGCCAGCAGCTTTAGCGGACTCACAGATACGCAGTATTTT. Filled out from reference TRBV7-9 and TRBJ2-3, the complete variable domain reads DTGVSQNPRHKITKRGQNVTFRCDPISEHNRLYWYRQTLGQGPEFLTYFQNEAQLEKSRLLSDRFSAERPKGSFSTLEIQRTEQGDSAMYLCASSFSGLTDTQYFGPGTRLTVL.